In this sample, the clone carrying this T cell receptor (beta chain) turned up many times. As yet, its antigen is unknown. This sample was taken from a study of spatial heterogeneity in lung cancer. Study background: A T cell module score from matched bulk RNA-seq correlated strongly with TCR transcript counts in tumor regions. Study conclusions and caveats: Coverage was estimated at roughly 7% of tumor T cells for alpha chains and about 13% for beta chains. Within tumors, counts of expanded alpha and beta TCRs tracked tumor mutation counts.

TCRdb ran MiXCR on the 5' RACE reads and lists one entry per CDR3 protein. The profile shows 15,000 to 20,000 distinct CDR3 sequences, about 7.5% of them singletons. As for time point: sample taken at primary tumor resection. The study sequenced unsorted whole RNA from tumor, nontumor lung or frozen PBMC. The receptor comes from a male donor with early-stage non-small cell lung cancer. Sequenced here: lung tumor tissue, sampled at surgery.

CDR3 coding DNA: TGTGCCAGCATGAGGGGGCGACGGAACGAGCAGTACTTC. This translates into CASMRGRRNEQYF. The chain uses TRBV2 and TRBJ2-7, with 7 nucleotides matching TRBD1. Germline V gene data show CDR1 as SNHLY and CDR2 as FYNNEI. This CDR3 region has 13 residues. With V trimmed by 7 bases and J by 5 bases, 8 bases remained unmatched.